This is a list of T cell receptor beta chains from one sample in a study of shared clonotypes between healthy human individuals. Clones were sequenced by immunoSEQ multiplex PCR, and TCRdb holds only the in-frame ones, with some missing. The table has about 2 million clones, around 95% seen once. Sequencing was carried out using naive CD4+ T cells sorted from blood. These receptors originate from a man younger than 30 in good health. Each CDR3 is given with its conserved first and last residue. The D gene is left open where the match is weak. Clone size is given for some rows only: seen once, a few or many times, or a class if the clone is expanded.

cdr3_nt	cdr3_aa	v_call	j_call	clone_size	d_call
TGTGCCAGCAGCAATTCACAGCTTTACAATGAGCAGTTCTTC	CASSNSQLYNEQFF	TRBV7-6	TRBJ2-1	.	.
TGTGCCAGTAGTCCCCAGTTGGGTAGCGGGAGGGTGACCGGGGAGCTGTTTTTT	CASSPQLGSGRVTGELFF	TRBV19	TRBJ2-2	.	TRBD2
TGTGCCAGCAGCACTCTGGGTACCAGGGGATCTTACAACACTGAAGCTTTCTTT	CASSTLGTRGSYNTEAFF	TRBV5-4	TRBJ1-1	.	.
TGTGCCAGCAGGGGCCCTGCAGCGGGGGCCGGAGAGACCCAGTACTTC	CASRGPAAGAGETQYF	TRBV11-1	TRBJ2-5	.	TRBD2
TGTGCCAGCAGTACCCCCTCAGGGTTGAACACCGGGGAGCTGTTTTTT	CASSTPSGLNTGELFF	TRBV28	TRBJ2-2	.	.
TGCGCCAGCAGTGAACTGGGTAGCTCCTACGAGCAGTACTTC	CASSELGSSYEQYF	TRBV10-2	TRBJ2-7	.	.
TGTGCCAGCAGTTTTACGGACAGTTTTGGCTACACCTTC	CASSFTDSFGYTF	TRBV28	TRBJ1-2	.	.
TGTGCCAGCAGTTTTAGAGGGAACACGTACAATGAGCAGTTCTTC	CASSFRGNTYNEQFF	TRBV28	TRBJ2-1	.	.
TGTGCCAGCAGCTCCAGGGACCTGAGGGGCTACACCTTC	CASSSRDLRGYTF	TRBV27	TRBJ1-2	.	.
TGTGCCAGCAGCTCCTCGCTGTCCGGTGAAGCTTTCTTT	CASSSSLSGEAFF	TRBV7-3	TRBJ1-1	.	.
TGCGCCAGCAGCCAAGTCCCCCGGGGAGGTCTCGGGGATCAGCCCCAGCATTTT	CASSQVPRGGLGDQPQHF	TRBV4-1	TRBJ1-5	once	.
TGTGCCAGCAAACTAGCGGGAGGGGGCGAGCAGTTCTTC	CASKLAGGGEQFF	TRBV7-9	TRBJ2-1	.	TRBD2
TGTGCCAGCAGATGGGGGGCAGGGTACTATGGCTACACCTTC	CASRWGAGYYGYTF	TRBV28	TRBJ1-2	.	.
TGTGCCAGCAGCTTTAAGTCCTACGAGCAGTACTTC	CASSFKSYEQYF	TRBV5-6	TRBJ2-7	.	.
TGTGCCAGCAGTACCGTGGGGGGTAATTCACCCCTCCACTTT	CASSTVGGNSPLHF	TRBV28	TRBJ1-6	.	.
TGTGCCAGCAGTGGCGGGACTAGCGCAGCCACAGATACGCAGTATTTT	CASSGGTSAATDTQYF	TRBV2	TRBJ2-3	.	TRBD2
TGTGCCATCAGTGAGGCACCGGGACTATCCTACGAGCAGTACTTC	CAISEAPGLSYEQYF	TRBV10-3	TRBJ2-7	.	TRBD2
TGTGCCATCAGTGACCACAGACAGGACTCCTACGAGCAGTACTTC	CAISDHRQDSYEQYF	TRBV10-3	TRBJ2-7	.	.
TGTGCCAGCAGCTTAGGGGCAGGGACAGAGACCCAGTACTTC	CASSLGAGTETQYF	TRBV7-2	TRBJ2-5	.	.
TGTGCCAGCAGTGCCGACAGGGGTCGGGACGAGCAGTACTTC	CASSADRGRDEQYF	TRBV25-1	TRBJ2-7	.	TRBD1
TGTGCCATCAGTGATCAGGACAGGCTAAGTGAGCAGTTCTTC	CAISDQDRLSEQFF	TRBV10-3	TRBJ2-1	.	TRBD1
TGTGCCAGCAGCTTAGTTGTCGAGACCCAGTACTTC	CASSLVVETQYF	TRBV7-9	TRBJ2-5	.	.
TGCGCCAGCAGCCCGGGGGTAAGGGGGCGAGCCTACGAGCAGTACTTC	CASSPGVRGRAYEQYF	TRBV4-1	TRBJ2-7	.	.
TGTGCCAGCAGTCCCGGGAACTATGGCTACACCTTC	CASSPGNYGYTF	TRBV2	TRBJ1-2	.	.
TGTGCCAGCGGTTTGGGGGGTTCCCTGAACACTGAAGCTTTCTTT	CASGLGGSLNTEAFF	TRBV5-6	TRBJ1-1	.	.
TGTGCCAGCAGCGACAGGTTGGATAATTCACCCCTCCACTTT	CASSDRLDNSPLHF	TRBV7-9	TRBJ1-6	.	.
TGTGCCAGCAGTCCGCCTACAAGGCAGCCCCAGCATTTT	CASSPPTRQPQHF	TRBV6-5	TRBJ1-5	.	.
TGCGCCAGCAGTGTCCGGGTGACTAGCGGATCAGATACGCAGTATTTT	CASSVRVTSGSDTQYF	TRBV5-1	TRBJ2-3	.	TRBD2
TGTGCCAGCAGTGTTGGTCGGGGGAGCTCTGGAAACACCATATATTTT	CASSVGRGSSGNTIYF	TRBV2	TRBJ1-3	.	.
TGTGCCAGCAGCGTAGCTGAAGGGGCTAGCATCTACGAGCAGTACTTC	CASSVAEGASIYEQYF	TRBV9	TRBJ2-7	.	.
TGTGCCAGCACTCAAAGGAGAGTTGGCTCAGATACGCAGTATTTT	CASTQRRVGSDTQYF	TRBV2	TRBJ2-3	.	.
TGTGCCAGTAGTGTTGGACAGGGATACACTGAAGCTTTCTTT	CASSVGQGYTEAFF	TRBV19	TRBJ1-1	.	TRBD1
TGTGCCAGCAGTTTAGGCGGCGGGGGGCCGGGCCGCTACGAGCAGTACTTC	CASSLGGGGPGRYEQYF	TRBV28	TRBJ2-7	.	TRBD2
TGTGCCAGCAGACCCCGCTTAGGGGGGGGAGTCTACGAGCAGTACTTC	CASRPRLGGGVYEQYF	TRBV28	TRBJ2-7	.	.
TGTGCCAGCAGCGCTTTACAGGGGAGATCCGGGGAGCTGTTTTTT	CASSALQGRSGELFF	TRBV7-9	TRBJ2-2	once	TRBD1
TGCGCCAGCAGTGAAGACAGGAGATACAATGAGCAGTTCTTC	CASSEDRRYNEQFF	TRBV10-1	TRBJ2-1	.	.
TGTGCCTGGATCGAGACCTACGAGCAGTACTTC	CAWIETYEQYF	TRBV30	TRBJ2-7	.	.
TGTGCCAGCAGTTCTTGGTCCCCCGGTAATTCACCCCTCCACTTT	CASSSWSPGNSPLHF	TRBV2	TRBJ1-6	.	.
TGCGCCAGCAGCTTGGAGGGCAGGGGGCCCGGGGAGCTGTTTTTT	CASSLEGRGPGELFF	TRBV5-1	TRBJ2-2	.	TRBD1
TGTGCCAGCGGGGGACGGTTCTACGAGCAGTACTTC	CASGGRFYEQYF	TRBV6-1	TRBJ2-7	few	.
TGTGCCAGCAGCTTACAGGGGGCGTATGGCTACACCTTC	CASSLQGAYGYTF	TRBV7-9	TRBJ1-2	.	TRBD1
TGCGCCAGCAGCCAAGAAATTTTTTACGGCGGGGCCGCCACAGATACGCAGTATTTT	CASSQEIFYGGAATDTQYF	TRBV4-3	TRBJ2-3	few	.
TGTGCCAGCAGCTTAGAGACTAGCGGGAGGGCAGTGCACGAGCAGTACTTC	CASSLETSGRAVHEQYF	TRBV7-2	TRBJ2-7	.	TRBD2
TGTGCCAGCAGCTTGGATCTCCCGGACAGGGGGCCCGAGAAGCCTTACGAGCAGTACTTC	CASSLDLPDRGPEKPYEQYF	TRBV13	TRBJ2-7	.	TRBD1
TGTGCCAGCAAAGTCACCCAACGGGTCTACGAGCAGTACTTC	CASKVTQRVYEQYF	TRBV28	TRBJ2-7	once	.
TGTGCCAGCAGCCCGCAGTCTAGCCCGCCAGATACGCAGTATTTT	CASSPQSSPPDTQYF	TRBV5-4	TRBJ2-3	.	.
TGTGCCAGCAGTCCACAGGACAGCACTAGCACAGATACGCAGTATTTT	CASSPQDSTSTDTQYF	TRBV28	TRBJ2-3	once	.
TGTGCCAGCAGGGCTCCGAGCCAAGAGACCCAGTACTTC	CASRAPSQETQYF	TRBV7-2	TRBJ2-5	.	.
TGTGCCAGCAGCTTGCTAGGCGGCAATCAGCCCCAGCATTTT	CASSLLGGNQPQHF	TRBV7-9	TRBJ1-5	few	.
TGTGCCAGCAGCCCGGGACTAGCCTCCTACGAGCAGTACTTC	CASSPGLASYEQYF	TRBV7-2	TRBJ2-7	.	TRBD2
TGTGCCAGCAGCCGTCCGGGGGGGGACGAGCAGTACTTC	CASSRPGGDEQYF	TRBV5-4	TRBJ2-7	.	TRBD2
TGTGCCAGTAGTATAGGGACAGTAGTGGATTCACCCCTCCACTTT	CASSIGTVVDSPLHF	TRBV19	TRBJ1-6	.	.
TGTGCCAGCAGCGAACTTAGACTTGGGCAGTACTTC	CASSELRLGQYF	TRBV5-8	TRBJ2-7	.	.
TGTGCCAGCAGCGGAAACTCATTGAACACTGAAGCTTTCTTT	CASSGNSLNTEAFF	TRBV9	TRBJ1-1	.	.
TGTGCCAGCAGCTTAGGGGCTAGCGGGAGGTCCAACACCGGGGAGCTGTTTTTT	CASSLGASGRSNTGELFF	TRBV7-2	TRBJ2-2	.	TRBD2
TGTGCCAGCAGGAGGGGGTACACTGAAGCTTTCTTT	CASRRGYTEAFF	TRBV2	TRBJ1-1	.	.
TGCGCCAGCAGCCAAGACAGGGGGCGCTGGAATGAGCAGTTCTTC	CASSQDRGRWNEQFF	TRBV5-1	TRBJ2-1	.	TRBD1